A single sample gave rise to the 23 T cell receptor beta chains below, sequenced in a study of blood T cell repertoires in COVID-19. The assay was immunoSEQ multiplex PCR, and TCRdb's table has in-frame clones only and misses some. The sample holds some 44,000 clones, 92% seen once. Sequencing was performed on peripheral blood. The receptors were gathered from a human donor in a cohort sampled during active COVID-19.

The chain uses TRBV6-2 or TRBV6-3 and TRBJ1-1; TRBD1 agrees at 7 bases. From germline, CDR1 is MNHEY and CDR2 SVGEGT. The V segment lost 6 bases and the J segment 0 bases; nucleotides outside the gene matches: 13. The CDR3 contains 17 residues. This CDR3 reads CASSQDRAQVMNTEAFF. In DNA form, the CDR3 reads TGTGCCAGCAGCCAAGACAGGGCCCAGGTAATGAACACTGAAGCTTTCTTT.

The genes are TRBV20-1 and TRBJ1-2; tentatively, D is TRBD1 (6 bases). V gave up 3 bases and J gave up 3 bases, with 11 bases separating them. This CDR3 contains 13 residues. Germline-derived CDR1 and CDR2 are DFQATT and SNEGSKA (reference sequence). Here the CDR3 DNA reads TGCAGTGCTAGTGAGACAGGTGACTATGGCTACACCTTC. Translated: CSASETGDYGYTF.

The chain couples TRBV12-5 to TRBJ2-3; 10 bases align to TRBD1. The CDR3 is 17 residues long. The J segment lost 2 bases and the V segment lost 1 base, leaving 6 bases of the junction unmatched. Germline CDR1 reads LGHNT; CDR2 reads FRNRAP. CDR3 amino acids: CASGLGDRGLVTDTQYF. CDR3 coding DNA: TGTGCTAGTGGTTTGGGCGACAGGGGGCTCGTCACAGATACGCAGTATTTT.

The V gene is TRBV12-3 or TRBV12-4, the J gene TRBJ2-7; a possible D gene is TRBD1 (5 bases). The CDR3 covers 13 residues. V dropped 6 bases and J dropped 2 bases, with 11 bases sitting between them. The CDR3 DNA reads TGTGCCAGCAGCTTCCACAGGACCTACGAGCAGTACTTC. Protein product: CASSFHRTYEQYF.

V is TRBV4-1 and J is TRBJ2-7; 13 positions agree with TRBD2. This CDR3 comprises 17 residues. J lost 0 bases, V lost 3 bases, and 5 bases had no gene match. Germline CDR1 and CDR2: MGHRA and YSYEKL. DNA of the CDR3: TGCGCCAGCAGCCACTCCGGGACTAGCGGGGCCTCCTACGAGCAGTACTTC. Its protein is CASSHSGTSGASYEQYF.

The chain joins TRBV7-8 to TRBJ2-7; the match to TRBD2 covers 8 bases. Germline CDR1 and CDR2: SGHVS and FQNEAQ. After removal of 4 bases from V and 0 bases from J, the junction contained 5 bases not matched to a gene. CDR3 length: 15 amino acids. The CDR3 coding sequence is TGTGCCAGCAGCTCAACGGGGGGGCCCTCCTACGAGCAGTACTTC. Translated, it gives CASSSTGGPSYEQYF. The full variable domain, its missing parts supplied by reference TRBV7-8 and TRBJ2-7, is GAGVSQSPRYKVAKRGQDVALRCDPISGHVSLFWYQQALGQGPEFLTYFQNEAQLDKSGLPSDRFFAERPEGSVSTLKIQRTQQEDSAVYLCASSSTGGPSYEQYFGPGTRLTVT.

This rearrangement joins TRBV28 to TRBJ2-2; D gene uncertain. V was trimmed by 6 bases and J by 7 bases, leaving 9 bases between them. CDR1 is MDHEN and CDR2 is SYDVKM in the germline V gene. The CDR3 runs to 12 residues. CDR3 DNA sequence: TGTGCCAGCAGGCACTTCGACGGGGAGCTGTTTTTT. Translating gives CASRHFDGELFF.

The chain links TRBV6-2 or TRBV6-3 to TRBJ2-7; 7 nucleotides match TRBD2. The CDR3 runs to 14 residues. Germline V gives CDR1 MNHEY, CDR2 SVGEGT. Losses at the gene ends were 6 bases for V and 4 bases for J; bases not matched to a gene: 9. Here the CDR3 DNA reads TGTGCCAGCAGCTGGCTCCGGGAGGAGTACGAGCAGTACTTC. Translating gives CASSWLREEYEQYF.

The chain recombines TRBV9 with TRBJ2-1; TRBD2 agrees at 7 bases. The CDR3 sequence is 15 residues long. Germline assignment: CDR1 SGDLS and CDR2 YYNGEE. Germline trimming cut 0 bases from V and 4 bases from J; bases unmatched to any gene: 4. As DNA, the CDR3 is TGTGCCAGCAGCGTAGCTGGGAGGGCTTACAATGAGCAGTTCTTC. The encoded protein is CASSVAGRAYNEQFF.

The rearrangement uses TRBV4-3 and TRBJ1-3; possible D gene TRBD1, 5 bases. The germline V gene has CDR1 LGHNA and CDR2 YSLEER. CDR3 length equals 15 residues. The V end lost 4 bases, the J end lost 2 bases, and 12 bases lay between the germline ends. CDR3 sequence reads: CASSPTWGAGNTIYF. CDR3 nucleotides: TGCGCCAGCAGCCCTACTTGGGGGGCTGGAAACACCATATATTTT.

The genes are TRBV9 and TRBJ1-3; D may be TRBD1 (5 bases). The V end was cut by 0 bases, the J end by 4 bases, with 17 bases between. The CDR3 runs 17 residues. Germline lookup yields CDR1 SGDLS and CDR2 YYNGEE. CDR3 in amino acids: CASSVEGHPIRGNTIYF. For the CDR3, the DNA is TGTGCCAGCAGCGTAGAGGGGCACCCCATTAGGGGAAACACCATATATTTT.

The chain couples TRBV4-3 to TRBJ2-7; 9 bases agree with TRBD1. CDR3 length equals 15 residues. Losses at the gene ends were 1 base for V and 1 base for J; bases not matched to a gene: 2. CDR1 is LGHNA, CDR2 YSLEER, per germline. The CDR3 spells CASSQATGGSYEQYF. The DNA of the CDR3 is TGCGCCAGCAGCCAAGCGACAGGGGGATCCTACGAGCAGTACTTC.

The gene calls are TRBV6-5 and TRBJ2-3; a possible D gene is TRBD1 (6 bases). The germline V gene encodes CDR1 MNHEY and CDR2 SVGAGI. The CDR3 sequence is 15 residues long. Trimming took off 6 bases at V and 0 bases at J, with 13 bases between the two ends. The CDR3 DNA sequence: TGTGCCAGCAGCGACAGGACCCCTAGCACAGATACGCAGTATTTT. Amino acids: CASSDRTPSTDTQYF.

This clone was counted a single time. This chain uses TRBV24-1 with TRBJ2-5; 15 bases fit TRBD2. The germline V gene encodes CDR1 KGHDR and CDR2 SFDVKD. The CDR3 sequence is 18 residues long. Trimming removed 9 bases from V and 0 bases from J; junction bases left unmatched: 10. CDR3 region: CATAWTSGRAGDQETQYF. For the CDR3, the DNA is TGTGCCACCGCCTGGACTAGCGGGAGGGCTGGCGACCAAGAGACCCAGTACTTC.

This chain uses TRBV5-4 with TRBJ2-1, with 8 bases matching TRBD2. CDR1 and CDR2 (germline): SGHNT, YYREEE (reference sequence). This CDR3 has 18 residues. V shed 4 bases and J 1 base; nucleotides not matched to a gene: 13. The CDR3 bases are TGTGCCAGCAGCCCTGGCCCGGGGGGGGGCTCATCCTACAATGAGCAGTTCTTC. Its translation is CASSPGPGGGSSYNEQFF.

The chain uses TRBV4-2 and TRBJ2-5; 11 positions match TRBD1. This CDR3 is built from 16 residues. V lost 3 bases to trimming and J lost 4 bases; unmatched junction nucleotides: 7. Per the germline V gene, CDR1 is LGHNA and CDR2 is YNFKEQ. The CDR3, as DNA: TGTGCCAGCAGCCAGGGGACAGGGGGGATGGTAGAGACCCAGTACTTC. It specifies CASSQGTGGMVETQYF.

This chain uses TRBV7-9 with TRBJ1-4, with D uncertain. The germline V gene has CDR1 SEHNR and CDR2 FQNEAQ (reference sequence). Between the trimmed V and J ends, which lost 5 bases and 5 bases, there was a span of 15 bases. The CDR3 loop spans 15 amino acids. The CDR3 DNA follows: TGTGCCAGCAGCCAAGCCGTGGGCGGGAATGAAAAACTGTTTTTT. Translated: CASSQAVGGNEKLFF. Full variable domain (remainder filled in from reference TRBV7-9 and TRBJ1-4): DTGVSQNPRHKITKRGQNVTFRCDPISEHNRLYWYRQTLGQGPEFLTYFQNEAQLEKSRLLSDRFSAERPKGSFSTLEIQRTEQGDSAMYLCASSQAVGGNEKLFFGSGTQLSVL.

This chain connects TRBV2 to TRBJ1-4; TRBD1 agrees at 10 bases. Germline V lookup: CDR1 SNHLY, CDR2 FYNNEI. This CDR3 has 13 amino acids. The V segment lost 8 bases and the J segment 9 bases; nucleotides outside the gene matches: 6. The DNA for the CDR3 is TGTGCCAGCCGGGGACAGGGGTTGCAAAAACTGTTTTTT. Its translation is CASRGQGLQKLFF.

The V gene is TRBV3-1 (or the pseudogene TRBV3-2), the J gene TRBJ2-7; D is unresolved. There are 14 residues in the CDR3. CDR1 and CDR2 (germline): LGHDT, YNNKEL (reference sequence). Trimming took 1 base from V and 0 from J, leaving 7 bases between them. The chain's CDR3 is CASSQGQDSYEQYF. The CDR3 nucleotides read TGTGCCAGCAGCCAAGGCCAGGACTCCTACGAGCAGTACTTC.

J is TRBJ2-7 and V is TRBV7-8, with 8 nucleotides matching TRBD2. The CDR3 has 17 residues. Per the germline V gene, CDR1 is SGHVS and CDR2 is FQNEAQ. J gave up 5 bases and V 5 bases, and 17 bases lay outside the gene matches. CDR3: CASSRPSGGASENEQYF. CDR3 nucleotides: TGTGCCAGCAGCCGACCTTCGGGGGGGGCTAGCGAGAACGAGCAGTACTTC. The full variable domain, with the rest looked up from reference TRBV7-8 and TRBJ2-7, is GAGVSQSPRYKVAKRGQDVALRCDPISGHVSLFWYQQALGQGPEFLTYFQNEAQLDKSGLPSDRFFAERPEGSVSTLKIQRTQQEDSAVYLCASSRPSGGASENEQYFGPGTRLTVT.

The chain couples TRBV19 to TRBJ2-1; D possibly corresponds to TRBD1 (6 bases). Deletions cut 3 bases from V and 9 bases from J, with 15 bases between. There are 14 residues in the CDR3. Germline CDR1 LNHDA, CDR2 SQIVND (reference sequence). The CDR3 is CASSMARGYGEQFF. In DNA form, the CDR3 reads TGTGCCAGTAGTATGGCCAGGGGATACGGTGAGCAGTTCTTC.

The sample holds one count of this clone. V and J are TRBV5-1 and TRBJ2-1; TRBD1 agrees at 9 bases. With 7 bases clipped from V and 10 bases from J, the junction kept 9 bases outside the gene matches. CDR3 length equals 13 residues. CDR1 is SGHRS, CDR2 YFSETQ, per germline. The CDR3 protein is CASSSGTGLEQFF. In DNA form, the CDR3 reads TGCGCCAGCTCGTCCGGGACAGGGCTGGAGCAGTTCTTC.

The chain uses TRBV7-8 and TRBJ1-1; D is unclear. This CDR3 spans 14 amino acids. V was cut by 2 bases and J by 1 base, with 8 bases left in between. Germline CDR1 and CDR2: SGHVS and FQNEAQ. The CDR3 region has the DNA TGTGCCAGCAGCTTACCCACTCGGAACACTGAAGCTTTCTTT. It encodes CASSLPTRNTEAFF.